Listed below are T cell receptor beta chains from one sample, sequenced in a study of Tregs in tolerant kidney transplant recipients. Libraries were prepared by immunoSEQ multiplex PCR; TCRdb keeps only in-frame clonotypes and omits some of them. This sample has under 90,000 clones, with 75% to 95% found just once. Sample: CD4+ T cells from blood (PBMCs), taken 24 months after the transplant. Receptors were obtained from a human patient who received a combined kidney and bone marrow transplant. Some T cells may be the graft donor's. The CDR3 runs from the conserved cysteine through the conserved F or W. A D gene is named only where the DNA matches it firmly. Clone size is stated in some rows and not others, as once, few, many or a class when expanded.

D gene	V gene	clone size	J gene	CDR3 protein	CDR3 DNA
TRBD1	TRBV7-2	NA	TRBJ1-4	CASSPQTGRVFEKLFF	TGTGCCAGCAGCCCACAGACAGGGCGGGTTTTTGAAAAACTGTTTTTT
TRBD1	TRBV2	NA	TRBJ1-1	CASSGDRGNTEAFF	TGTGCCAGCAGTGGGGACAGGGGGAACACTGAAGCTTTCTTT
TRBD1	TRBV27	NA	TRBJ1-6	CASSRTGGYNSPLHF	TGTGCCAGCAGCCGCACAGGGGGCTATAATTCACCCCTCCACTTT
NA	TRBV14	NA	TRBJ2-7	CASSPIGVYEQYF	TGTGCCAGCAGCCCCATAGGAGTCTACGAGCAGTACTTC
TRBD1	TRBV6-1	NA	TRBJ2-1	CASREGQGRNEQFF	TGTGCCAGCAGAGAAGGACAGGGTAGGAATGAGCAGTTCTTC
TRBD1	TRBV7-9	NA	TRBJ2-1	CASSLGSGQGFF	TGTGCCAGCAGCTTGGGGTCGGGACAGGGCTTCTTC
NA	TRBV18	NA	TRBJ2-2	CASSPRPNANTGELFF	TGTGCCAGCTCACCACGGCCCAACGCGAACACCGGGGAGCTGTTTTTT
NA	TRBV5-1	once	TRBJ1-2	CASSLSGMYGYTF	TGCGCCAGCAGCTTGTCGGGGATGTATGGCTACACCTTC
TRBD1	TRBV7-6	NA	TRBJ1-3	CASSLDWTGAGNTIYF	TGTGCCAGCAGCTTAGATTGGACAGGGGCTGGAAACACCATATATTTT
NA	TRBV7-9	NA	TRBJ2-7	CASSLFGQVSYEQYF	TGTGCCAGCAGCTTATTCGGCCAGGTCTCCTACGAGCAGTACTTC
NA	TRBV5-4	NA	TRBJ1-2	CATRNRHFGYTF	TGTGCCACCCGAAACAGGCATTTTGGCTACACCTTC
TRBD2	TRBV29-1	NA	TRBJ2-1	CSVGSSGSLYNEQFF	TGCAGCGTTGGCTCGAGCGGGAGCTTGTACAATGAGCAGTTCTTC
TRBD2	TRBV9	NA	TRBJ2-2	CASSLLAGGQTGELFF	TGTGCCAGCAGCCTCTTAGCGGGGGGGCAAACCGGGGAGCTGTTTTTT
TRBD1	TRBV27	NA	TRBJ2-7	CASSFLSGTASYEQYF	TGTGCCAGCAGTTTCCTGTCCGGGACAGCCTCCTACGAGCAGTACTTC
TRBD1	TRBV7-8	NA	TRBJ2-1	CASSRQGARYNEQFF	TGTGCCAGCAGCCGACAGGGGGCTAGATACAATGAGCAGTTCTTC
NA	TRBV11-2	NA	TRBJ2-1	CASSQYGNEQFF	TGTGCCAGCAGCCAATACGGCAATGAGCAGTTCTTC
TRBD2	TRBV15	NA	TRBJ2-7	CATSRDSGKLYEQYF	TGTGCCACCAGCAGAGATAGCGGGAAACTCTACGAGCAGTACTTC
NA	TRBV30	once	TRBJ1-1	CAWIVGAEAFF	TGTGCCTGGATCGTCGGAGCTGAAGCTTTCTTT
TRBD1	TRBV28	few	TRBJ1-3	CASSSADRAGNTIYF	TGTGCCAGCAGTTCAGCCGACAGGGCTGGAAACACCATATATTTT
NA	TRBV27	NA	TRBJ2-5	CASSLFPFGGGARETQYF	TGTGCCAGCAGTTTATTCCCCTTCGGAGGGGGCGCGCGAGAGACCCAGTACTTC
TRBD2	TRBV13	NA	TRBJ2-7	CASSLMLAGEPYEQYF	TGTGCCAGCAGCTTAATGCTAGCGGGGGAACCCTACGAGCAGTACTTC
NA	TRBV6-5	NA	TRBJ1-2	CASSLSPGHNYGYTF	TGTGCCAGCAGTCTCTCCCCGGGACACAACTATGGCTACACCTTC
TRBD1	TRBV7-2	NA	TRBJ2-2	CASSPHRGPGELFF	TGTGCCAGCAGCCCACACAGGGGCCCCGGGGAGCTGTTTTTT
NA	TRBV7-3	NA	TRBJ1-5	CASSLTQNQPQHF	TGTGCCAGCAGCTTAACCCAAAATCAGCCCCAGCATTTT
NA	TRBV25-1	once	TRBJ2-2	CASSESAGKFYTGELFF	TGTGCCAGCAGTGAATCGGCAGGCAAATTCTACACCGGGGAGCTGTTTTTT
TRBD2	TRBV19	NA	TRBJ2-3	CASSLRTSGVTDTQYF	TGTGCCAGTAGTTTAAGGACTAGCGGGGTCACAGATACGCAGTATTTT
NA	TRBV18	NA	TRBJ1-2	CASSPGQSIGSGYTF	TGTGCCAGCTCACCCGGACAGTCGATTGGAAGTGGCTACACCTTC
NA	TRBV7-7	NA	TRBJ2-5	CASSLDRQETQYF	TGTGCCAGCAGCTTGGACAGACAAGAGACCCAGTACTTC
NA	TRBV7-2	NA	TRBJ2-3	CASSPGTFTDTQYF	TGTGCCAGCAGCCCCGGGACTTTCACAGATACGCAGTATTTT
TRBD1	TRBV18	once	TRBJ2-7	CASSPLTGTGLGEQYF	TGTGCCAGCTCACCTCTCACCGGGACAGGGTTGGGCGAGCAGTACTTC
NA	TRBV5-4	NA	TRBJ2-1	CASSLVPAGFNEQFF	TGTGCCAGCAGCTTGGTTCCCGCAGGGTTCAATGAGCAGTTCTTC
NA	TRBV28	NA	TRBJ1-1	CASSFPGWNTEAFF	TGTGCCAGCAGTTTTCCGGGATGGAACACTGAAGCTTTCTTT
NA	TRBV7-9	NA	TRBJ2-7	CASTQDGPYEQYF	TGTGCCAGCACCCAAGATGGGCCCTACGAGCAGTACTTC
TRBD1	TRBV30	once	TRBJ2-5	CAWSSPGQGQRTQYF	TGTGCCTGGAGTTCTCCGGGACAGGGGCAAAGGACCCAGTACTTC
NA	TRBV7-2	NA	TRBJ1-2	CASSRGRGNYGYTF	TGTGCCAGCAGCCGGGGCAGGGGCAACTATGGCTACACCTTC
TRBD2	TRBV7-9	NA	TRBJ2-1	CASSQGLAGVTSYNEQFF	TGTGCCAGCAGCCAAGGTTTAGCGGGAGTTACCTCCTACAATGAGCAGTTCTTC
TRBD1	TRBV6-6	NA	TRBJ2-5	CASSYRDREETQYF	TGTGCCAGCAGTTACCGGGACAGGGAGGAGACCCAGTACTTC
TRBD2	TRBV5-1	NA	TRBJ2-7	CASSLGGLAGVDEQYF	TGCGCCAGCAGCTTGGGGGGACTAGCGGGAGTCGACGAGCAGTACTTC
TRBD1	TRBV5-4	NA	TRBJ2-5	CASSHKGQVEEAQYF	TGTGCCAGCAGCCACAAGGGACAGGTTGAAGAGGCCCAGTACTTC
TRBD1	TRBV4-2	NA	TRBJ1-4	CASSLNPPGTANEKLFF	TGTGCCAGCAGCCTAAACCCCCCCGGGACAGCTAATGAAAAACTGTTTTTT
NA	TRBV5-1	NA	TRBJ2-5	CASSLAVGRQETQYF	TGCGCCAGCAGCTTGGCCGTGGGGCGCCAAGAGACCCAGTACTTC
TRBD1	TRBV18	NA	TRBJ1-2	CASSPEQGNGYTF	TGTGCCAGCTCGCCAGAACAGGGGAATGGCTACACCTTC
NA	TRBV9	NA	TRBJ2-5	CASSVRQKETQYF	TGTGCCAGCAGCGTAAGACAGAAAGAGACCCAGTACTTC